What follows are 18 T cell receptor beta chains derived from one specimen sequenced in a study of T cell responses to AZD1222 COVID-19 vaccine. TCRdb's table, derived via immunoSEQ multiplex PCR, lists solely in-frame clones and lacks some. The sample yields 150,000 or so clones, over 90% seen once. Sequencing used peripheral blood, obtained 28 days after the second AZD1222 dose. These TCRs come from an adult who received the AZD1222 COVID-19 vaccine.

In DNA form, the CDR3 reads TGTGCCAGCGGACAGGACTCGGGTGGCTACACCTTC. Protein: CASGQDSGGYTF. V usage is TRBV6-5 and J usage is TRBJ1-2; 7 nucleotides match TRBD1. The V gene end was trimmed by 8 bases and the J gene end by 7 bases; junction bases not matched to a gene: 7. The CDR3 runs to 12 residues. Germline CDR1 MNHEY, CDR2 SVGAGI.

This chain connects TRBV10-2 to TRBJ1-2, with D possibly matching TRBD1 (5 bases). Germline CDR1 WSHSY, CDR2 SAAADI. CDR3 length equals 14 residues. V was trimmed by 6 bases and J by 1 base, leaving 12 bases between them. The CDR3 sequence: CASRVGARNYGYTF. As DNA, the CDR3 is TGCGCCAGCAGGGTAGGGGCGCGTAACTATGGCTACACCTTC.

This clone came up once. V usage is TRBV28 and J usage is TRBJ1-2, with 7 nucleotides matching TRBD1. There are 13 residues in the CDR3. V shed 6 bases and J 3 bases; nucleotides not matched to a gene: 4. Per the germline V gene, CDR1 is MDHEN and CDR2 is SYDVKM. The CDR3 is CASSVTGYYGYTF. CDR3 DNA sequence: TGTGCCAGCAGCGTGACAGGGTACTATGGCTACACCTTC.

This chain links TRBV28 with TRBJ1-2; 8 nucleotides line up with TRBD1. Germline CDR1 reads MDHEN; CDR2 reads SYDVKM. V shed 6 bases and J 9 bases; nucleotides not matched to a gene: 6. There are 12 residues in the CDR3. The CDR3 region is CASSPRTGSYTF. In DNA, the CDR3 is TGTGCCAGCAGCCCCCGGACAGGGAGCTACACCTTC.

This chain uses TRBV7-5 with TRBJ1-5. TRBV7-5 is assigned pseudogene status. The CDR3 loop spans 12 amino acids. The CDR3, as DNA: TGTGTCAGAAGTGGAGGGGGGCGGCCCCAGCATTTT. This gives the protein CVRSGGGRPQHF.

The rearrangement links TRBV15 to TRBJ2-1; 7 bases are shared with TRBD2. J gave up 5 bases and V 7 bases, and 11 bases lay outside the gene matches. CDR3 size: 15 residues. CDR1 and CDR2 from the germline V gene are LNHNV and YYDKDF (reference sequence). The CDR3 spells CATKEWGGIDNEQFF. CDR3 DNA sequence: TGTGCCACCAAGGAGTGGGGGGGGATAGACAATGAGCAGTTCTTC.

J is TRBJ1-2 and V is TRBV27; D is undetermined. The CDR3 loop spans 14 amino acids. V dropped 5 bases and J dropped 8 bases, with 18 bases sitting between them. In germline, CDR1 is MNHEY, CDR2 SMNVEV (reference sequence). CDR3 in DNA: TGTGCCAGCAGTCCAACCCGTCTAGAAGGGGGCTACACCTTC. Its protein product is CASSPTRLEGGYTF.

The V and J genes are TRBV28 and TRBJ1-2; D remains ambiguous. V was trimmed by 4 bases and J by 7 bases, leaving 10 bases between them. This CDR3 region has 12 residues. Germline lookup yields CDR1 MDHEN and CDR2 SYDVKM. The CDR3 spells CASSSVFGGYTF. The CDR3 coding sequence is TGTGCCAGCAGTTCTGTTTTCGGTGGCTACACCTTC.

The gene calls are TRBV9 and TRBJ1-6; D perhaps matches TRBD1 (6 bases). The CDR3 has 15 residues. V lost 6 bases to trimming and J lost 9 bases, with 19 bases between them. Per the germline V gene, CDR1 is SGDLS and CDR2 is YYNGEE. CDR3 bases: TGTGCCAGCACCAAAGAGGGGGGGGCCGTTTCACCCCTCCACTTT. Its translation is CASTKEGGAVSPLHF.

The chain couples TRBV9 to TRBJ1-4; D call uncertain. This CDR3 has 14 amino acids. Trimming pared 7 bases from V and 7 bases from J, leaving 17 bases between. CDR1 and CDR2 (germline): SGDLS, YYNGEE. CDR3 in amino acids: CASHPGPRAEKLFF. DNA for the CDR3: TGTGCCAGCCATCCCGGGCCCCGAGCTGAAAAACTGTTTTTT.

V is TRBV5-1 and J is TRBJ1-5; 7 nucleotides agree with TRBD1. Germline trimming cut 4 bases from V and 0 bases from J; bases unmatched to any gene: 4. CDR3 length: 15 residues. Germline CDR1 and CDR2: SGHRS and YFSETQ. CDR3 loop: CASSIGTDSNQPQHF. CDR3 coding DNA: TGCGCCAGCAGCATCGGGACAGATAGCAATCAGCCCCAGCATTTT.

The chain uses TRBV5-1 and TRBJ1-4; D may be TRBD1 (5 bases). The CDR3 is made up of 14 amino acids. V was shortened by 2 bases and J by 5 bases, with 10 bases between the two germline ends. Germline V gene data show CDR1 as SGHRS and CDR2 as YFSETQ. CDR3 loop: CASSFGDGNEKLFF. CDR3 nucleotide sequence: TGCGCCAGCAGCTTCGGGGACGGAAATGAAAAACTGTTTTTT. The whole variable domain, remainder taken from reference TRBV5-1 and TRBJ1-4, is KAGVTQTPRYLIKTRGQQVTLSCSPISGHRSVSWYQQTPGQGLQFLFEYFSETQRNKGNFPGRFSGRQFSNSRSEMNVSTLELGDSALYLCASSFGDGNEKLFFGSGTQLSVL.

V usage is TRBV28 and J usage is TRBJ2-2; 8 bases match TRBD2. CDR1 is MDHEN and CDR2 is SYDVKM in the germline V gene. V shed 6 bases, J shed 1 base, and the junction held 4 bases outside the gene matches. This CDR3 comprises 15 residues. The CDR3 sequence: CASSWGLVNTGELFF. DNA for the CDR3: TGTGCCAGCAGCTGGGGACTAGTGAACACCGGGGAGCTGTTTTTT.

In DNA form, the CDR3 reads TGTGCCAGCTCACCAGTGGCCAGCCTAGGACGGGAAAAACTGTTTTTT. Translated, it gives CASSPVASLGREKLFF. The rearrangement uses TRBV18 and TRBJ1-4; no definite D call. The V and J ends lost 2 bases and 8 bases respectively, with 18 bases between them. The CDR3 spans 16 residues. Germline assignment: CDR1 KGHSH and CDR2 LQKENI.

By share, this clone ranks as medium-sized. CDR3 amino acids: CASSEVGGSNQPQHF. The CDR3 bases are TGTGCCAGCAGTGAAGTCGGAGGGAGCAATCAGCCCCAGCATTTT. This chain links TRBV6-1 with TRBJ1-5, with D unresolved. CDR1 and CDR2 from the germline V gene are MNHNS and SASEGT. This CDR3 is built from 15 residues. Trimming pared 1 base from V and 1 base from J, leaving 8 bases between.

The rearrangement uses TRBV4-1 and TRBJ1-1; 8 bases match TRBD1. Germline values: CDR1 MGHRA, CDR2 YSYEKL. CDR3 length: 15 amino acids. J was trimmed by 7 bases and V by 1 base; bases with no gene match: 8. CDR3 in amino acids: CASSQVAGGVGEAFF. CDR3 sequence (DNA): TGCGCCAGCAGCCAAGTGGCAGGGGGCGTCGGTGAAGCTTTCTTT.

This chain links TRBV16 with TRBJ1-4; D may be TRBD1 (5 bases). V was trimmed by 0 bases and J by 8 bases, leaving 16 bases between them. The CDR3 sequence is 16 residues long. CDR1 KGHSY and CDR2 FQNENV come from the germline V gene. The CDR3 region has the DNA TGTGCCAGCAGCCAATCGGGAGGCCGGGGCTGGGAAAAACTGTTTTTT. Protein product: CASSQSGGRGWEKLFF. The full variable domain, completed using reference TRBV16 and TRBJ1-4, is GEEVAQTPKHLVRGEGQKAKLYCAPIKGHSYVFWYQQVLKNEFKFLISFQNENVFDETGMPKERFSAKCLPNSPCSLEIQATKLEDSAVYFCASSQSGGRGWEKLFFGSGTQLSVL.

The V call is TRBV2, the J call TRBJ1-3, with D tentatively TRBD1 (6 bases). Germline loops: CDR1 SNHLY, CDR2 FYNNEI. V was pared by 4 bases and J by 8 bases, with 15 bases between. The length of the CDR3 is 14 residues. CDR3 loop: CASSANRASDTIYF. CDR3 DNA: TGTGCCAGCAGTGCAAACAGGGCGTCGGACACCATATATTTT.